This T cell receptor beta chain appears in the sequencing data of a study of control samples from healthy donors and cancer patients. The assay was immunoSEQ multiplex PCR, and TCRdb's table has in-frame clones only and misses some. This table has 130,000 or so clones, approximately 87% appearing once. This CDR3 has 13 residues. Germline V gene data show CDR1 as GTSNPN and CDR2 as SVGIG (reference sequence). V lost 4 bases and J 4 bases, leaving 13 bases between the germline ends. The clonotype originates from a man younger than 45 in good health. The rearrangement uses TRBV30 and TRBJ1-1; perhaps TRBD1 as D (5 bases). Sequenced: blood. CDR3 nucleotides: TGTGCCTGGAATGCCGGCAGGGCCACTGAAGCTTTCTTT. This translates into CAWNAGRATEAFF.